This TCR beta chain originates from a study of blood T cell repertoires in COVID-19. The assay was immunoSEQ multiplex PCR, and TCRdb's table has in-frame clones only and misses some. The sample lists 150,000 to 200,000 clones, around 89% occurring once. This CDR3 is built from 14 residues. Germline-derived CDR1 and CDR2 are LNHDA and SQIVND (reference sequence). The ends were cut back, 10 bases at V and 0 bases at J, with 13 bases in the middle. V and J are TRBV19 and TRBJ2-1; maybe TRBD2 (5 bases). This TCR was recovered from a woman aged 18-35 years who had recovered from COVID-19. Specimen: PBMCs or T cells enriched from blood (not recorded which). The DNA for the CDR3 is TGTGCCACAAGTCGGGGTGGCTCCTACAATGAGCAGTTCTTC. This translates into CATSRGGSYNEQFF.